Below, one TCR beta chain is given with its context. This clone's antigen is unknown. Base-call qualities are not available, and no considerably larger clone is one nucleotide away. Each collaborating institution followed its own protocols to collect whole blood in K2EDTA tubes. For TCRbeta analysis, collaborators shipped samples in one of three forms: frozen whole blood, isolated PBMCs, or DNA extracted from either of those sample types. In the germline V gene, CDR1 corresponds to MGHRA and CDR2 to YSYEKL. V was cut back by 3 bases and J by 2 bases, leaving a gap of 23 bases between them. Taken from cysteine to phenylalanine, the CDR3 has 18 residues. CDR3 DNA only is kept here, 54 bases in frame from base 1. The sample belongs to a study of blood T cell repertoires in COVID-19 (dated by TCRdb to 2020 to 2022). At the level of the whole study: The collaborator samples originated in the United States, Italy and Spain and spanned the acute and convalescent phases of COVID-19. The repertoires were released in a freely available public database intended as a resource for research on the immune response to SARS-CoV-2. The prospective study material was composed of cDNA or gDNA derived from T cells, B-cell-depleted T cells, or PBMCs. Where HLA class I and class II types were available, the types were taken from metadata supplied by the sample provider, not from assay-based typing. A de-identified subject ID, COVID-19 status, age in years and sex were almost always included in the sample metadata. The samples were drawn from the first 160 participants of the ongoing ImmuneRACE study and from about 1,200 subjects provided by 6 global collaborators. The dataset comprised deeply sampled blood TCRbeta repertoires from subjects exposed to, actively infected with, or recovered from COVID-19. Findings and caveats that apply to the study as a whole: Clinical and demographic metadata were provided uncurated, with the amount varying by source and participant.

The immunoSEQ Assay, a bias-controlled multiplex PCR, was used to amplify TCRbeta CDR3 regions from genomic DNA. Turning to the authors' computational methods: Within the assay, amplification of reference gene primers was used to estimate how many nucleated cells each sample contained. To quantify the absolute abundance of each unique TCRbeta CDR3 rearrangement, sequence reads were collapsed and filtered. For each sample, productive Simpson clonality was calculated as the square root of Simpson's diversity index over productive rearrangements. Held by TCRdb, this immuneACCESS table contains in-frame sequences only and omits some clones. Under half of the omission traces to an unresolved V gene where checked; the cause of the rest is unknown. Clonal size and the V and J genes are those of that table, whereas D and trimming came from the DNA. The sample includes a few hundred thousand clones, with roughly nine tenths observed a single time. The ten largest clones capture approximately 2% of the sample.

This sequence uses TRBV4-1 and TRBJ2-7; the D gene is perhaps TRBD1, on 5 matching bases. Sequencing was carried out using peripheral blood. The clonotype was recovered from a man between 18 and 35 years old with active or convalescent COVID-19. CDR3 region: CASSQAIRTLRFAYEQYF. In nucleotides, the sequence is TGCGCCAGCAGCCAGGCCATACGGACATTGAGGTTCGCCTACGAGCAGTACTTC.